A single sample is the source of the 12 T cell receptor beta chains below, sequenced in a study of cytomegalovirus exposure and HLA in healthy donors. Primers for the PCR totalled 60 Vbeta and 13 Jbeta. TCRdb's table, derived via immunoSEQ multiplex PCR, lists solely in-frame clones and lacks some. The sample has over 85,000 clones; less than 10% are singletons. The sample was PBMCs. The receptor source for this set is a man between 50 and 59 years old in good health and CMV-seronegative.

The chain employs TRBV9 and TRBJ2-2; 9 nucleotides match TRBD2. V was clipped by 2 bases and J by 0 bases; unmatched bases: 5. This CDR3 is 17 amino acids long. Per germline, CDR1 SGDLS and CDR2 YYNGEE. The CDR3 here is CASSVLAGAANTGELFF. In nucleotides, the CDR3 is TGTGCCAGCAGCGTGTTAGCGGGAGCCGCGAACACCGGGGAGCTGTTTTTT.

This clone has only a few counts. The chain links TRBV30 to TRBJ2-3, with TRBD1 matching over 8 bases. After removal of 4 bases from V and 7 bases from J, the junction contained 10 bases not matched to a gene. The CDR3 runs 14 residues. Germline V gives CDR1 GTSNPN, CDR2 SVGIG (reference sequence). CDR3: CAWKATGGFHTQYF. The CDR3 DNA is TGTGCCTGGAAAGCCACAGGGGGGTTTCATACGCAGTATTTT.

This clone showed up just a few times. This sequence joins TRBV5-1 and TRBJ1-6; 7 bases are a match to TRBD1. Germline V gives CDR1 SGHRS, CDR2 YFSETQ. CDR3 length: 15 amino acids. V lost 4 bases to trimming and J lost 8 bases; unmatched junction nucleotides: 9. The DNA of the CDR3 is TGCGCCAGCAGCCCGACAGGGAGTAGGGATTCACCCCTCCACTTT. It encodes CASSPTGSRDSPLHF.

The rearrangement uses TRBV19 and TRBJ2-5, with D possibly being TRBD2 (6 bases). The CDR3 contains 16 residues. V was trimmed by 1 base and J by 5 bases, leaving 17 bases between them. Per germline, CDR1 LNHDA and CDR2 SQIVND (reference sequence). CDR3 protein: CASSIGGGAGRETQYF. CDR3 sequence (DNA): TGTGCCAGTAGTATAGGAGGAGGGGCAGGGAGGGAGACCCAGTACTTC.

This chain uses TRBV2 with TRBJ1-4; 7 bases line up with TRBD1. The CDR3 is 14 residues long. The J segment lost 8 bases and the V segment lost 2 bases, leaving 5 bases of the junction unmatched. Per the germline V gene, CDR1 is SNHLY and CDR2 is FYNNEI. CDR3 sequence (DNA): TGTGCCAGCAGTGAAAGGAGGGGGCGAGAAAAACTGTTTTTT. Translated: CASSERRGREKLFF. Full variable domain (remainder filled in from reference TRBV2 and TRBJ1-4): EPEVTQTPSHQVTQMGQEVILRCVPISNHLYFYWYRQILGQKVEFLVSFYNNEISEKSEIFDDQFSVERPDGSNFTLKIRSTKLEDSAMYFCASSERRGREKLFFGSGTQLSVL.

This CDR3 reads CAIPSSTSGGQQETQYF. The CDR3 DNA sequence: TGTGCTATCCCATCCTCCACTAGCGGGGGACAGCAAGAGACCCAGTACTTC. V is TRBV7-7 and J is TRBJ2-5, with 11 positions matching TRBD2. CDR1 and CDR2 from the germline V gene are SSHAT and FNYEAQ (reference sequence). The CDR3 is made up of 17 amino acids.

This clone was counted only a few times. CDR3 region: CASSLVAGGIYTQYF. For the CDR3, the DNA is TGCGCCAGCAGCTTGGTAGCGGGAGGGATTTATACGCAGTATTTT. The chain has TRBV5-1 and TRBJ2-3, with 11 bases matching TRBD2. CDR1 SGHRS and CDR2 YFSETQ come from the germline V gene. The CDR3 runs to 15 residues. V trimming: 0 bases; J trimming: 7 bases; junction bases outside the gene matches: 4.

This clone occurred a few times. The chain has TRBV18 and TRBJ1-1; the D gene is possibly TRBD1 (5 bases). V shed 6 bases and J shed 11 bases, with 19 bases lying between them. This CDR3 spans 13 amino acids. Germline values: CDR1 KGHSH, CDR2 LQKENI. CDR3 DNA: TGTGCCAGCTCGCAGCTGGGGGAGGACTGGGCTTTCTTT. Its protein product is CASSQLGEDWAFF.

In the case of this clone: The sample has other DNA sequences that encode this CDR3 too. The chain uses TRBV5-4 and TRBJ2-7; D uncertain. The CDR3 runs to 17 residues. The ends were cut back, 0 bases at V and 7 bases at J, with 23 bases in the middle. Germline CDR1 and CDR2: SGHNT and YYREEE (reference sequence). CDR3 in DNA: TGTGCCAGCAGCTTGGTAGACCCTCGCGGATCCCCCGGGGAGCAGTACTTC. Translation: CASSLVDPRGSPGEQYF.

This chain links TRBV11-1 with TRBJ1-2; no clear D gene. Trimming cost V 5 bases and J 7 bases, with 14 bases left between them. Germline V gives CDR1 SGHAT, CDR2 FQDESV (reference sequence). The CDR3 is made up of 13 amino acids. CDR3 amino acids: CASSPSGRRGYTF. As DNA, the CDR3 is TGTGCCAGCAGCCCGAGCGGGCGTCGTGGCTACACCTTC. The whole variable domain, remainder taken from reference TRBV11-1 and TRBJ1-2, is EAEVAQSPRYKITEKSQAVAFWCDPISGHATLYWYRQILGQGPELLVQFQDESVVDDSQLPKDRFSAERLKGVDSTLKIQPAELGDSAMYLCASSPSGRRGYTFGSGTRLTVV.

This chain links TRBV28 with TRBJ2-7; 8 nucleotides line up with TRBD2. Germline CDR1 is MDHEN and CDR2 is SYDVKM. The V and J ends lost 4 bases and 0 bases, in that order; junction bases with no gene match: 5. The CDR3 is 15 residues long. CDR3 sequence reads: CASSSPGGTSYEQYF. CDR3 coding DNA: TGTGCCAGCAGTTCTCCGGGAGGGACCTCCTACGAGCAGTACTTC.

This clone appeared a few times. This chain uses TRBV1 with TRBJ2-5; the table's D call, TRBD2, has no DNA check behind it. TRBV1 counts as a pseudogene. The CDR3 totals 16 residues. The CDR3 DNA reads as TGCACCAGCAACCCGGGACTAGCGGGGGGAGAAGAGACCCAGTACTTC. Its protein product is CTSNPGLAGGEETQYF.